This T cell receptor (beta chain) was found in a study of CD8 T cells in ankylosing spondylitis (dated by TCRdb to about 2017). For the wider study: T cell receptor beta repertoires were profiled in healthy donors and ankylosing spondylitis patients so that disease-linked TCR variants could be found. The full study cohort comprised 25 ankylosing spondylitis patients and 110 or so healthy donors. Peripheral blood was sampled, and synovial fluid was also collected from ankylosing spondylitis patients. Broad study findings and their caveats: A TCR beta motif made up of under ten highly homologous amino acid variants appeared to be characteristic of blood from ankylosing spondylitis patients. The disease-linked clones had a CD8+ phenotype and were found at relatively low frequencies in peripheral blood. Some motif variants had previously been reported in the synovial fluid and blood of reactive arthritis patients, which suggests shared mechanisms of disease initiation. The disease-linked clones were reported to be significantly enriched in matched synovial fluid samples from ankylosing spondylitis patients.

Sequencing was carried out with an Illumina HiSeq 2500. Quantitative 5'-RACE with molecular barcodes was the method used to prepare the TCR beta libraries. Per the original workflow: A new computational method based on a probabilistic model of VDJ rearrangement was used to identify disease-linked TCR variants. TCRdb itself trimmed the public reads at Q25 with fastp, ran MiXCR and retained productive beta chains. Under each unique CDR3 protein, matching rows form one entry showing the most common genes and DNA. These V and J calls rely on TCRdb rather than the paper's analysis. Here the sample has roughly 250,000 distinct CDR3 sequences; about 9.1% occur a single time. The leading ten clones occupy about 6.5% of the sample. This clonotype has at least ten counts. Its antigen remains undetermined. The input lacks base qualities; no much larger clone sits a single base away. Including cysteine and phenylalanine, the CDR3 has 14 amino acids. CDR3 DNA is the only sequence kept; it has 42 bases, read in frame from the first base. Trimming costs V 1 base and J 6 bases, and their ends lie 11 bases apart. The germline V gene gives CDR1 as LGHNA and CDR2 as YSLEER.

The rearranged chain carries TRBV4-3 and TRBJ2-3; the D segment cannot be called with confidence. This TCR came from a male donor with ankylosing spondylitis or in good health (not recorded which). Sequencing was carried out using blood, either unsorted or a sorted T cell fraction (not recorded which). The sequenced DNA is TGCGCCAGCAGCCAAGCGATAGGGTTTGATACGCAGTATTTT. Translated, this gives CASSQAIGFDTQYF.